This T cell receptor (beta chain) came from a study of shared clonotypes between healthy human individuals. About the research overall: The study used three CD4 naive, three CD4 memory, two CD8 naive and one CD8 memory plate per donor.

Broader study findings: Larger estimated richness was generally recorded for naive subsets relative to memory subsets.

The repertoire was sequenced with immunoSEQ multiplex PCR; TCRdb's copy has only in-frame clones and lacks some. The sample includes 2 million to 2.5 million clones, approximately 95% of them seen just once. Comment on this clone: Its specificity is unknown.

There are 15 residues in the CDR3. Looked up from germline, CDR1 is SNHLY and CDR2 is FYNNEI. V was cut by 7 bases and J by 0 bases, with 10 bases left in between. Sequencing was performed on naive CD4+ T cells from PBMCs. Subset given: CD45RA+ positively selected. The chain links TRBV2 to TRBJ2-6; unclear D gene. The receptor was derived from a man aged 18 to 29 in good health. Some clones in this sample may be carry-over from other donors' samples. This CDR3 is CASTRQSSGANVLTF. The CDR3 nucleotides are TGTGCCAGCACCCGGCAGAGCTCTGGGGCCAACGTCCTGACTTTC.